This T cell receptor (beta chain) stems from a study of beta chain features in type 1 diabetes listed by TCRdb under 2018. Study-level background: No differences in mean age, gender distribution, total cell number or subset yield were found between patients and healthy donors. A total of under 140,000,000 sorted cells were examined across all samples, and the number of cells per subset was strongly correlated with RNA yield. The study compared the TCRB repertoires of sorted circulating CD4+ T cell subsets in recently diagnosed type 1 diabetes patients with those in matched healthy donors. Regulatory and stem cell-like memory subsets were isolated from only 8 patients and roughly 8 healthy donors, whereas naive and central memory subsets came from all 30 or so donors. Overall study outcomes, separate from this receptor: PCR may preferentially amplify shorter templates, but because patient and control samples were amplified and corrected together, any resulting skew would affect both groups equally. In all four CD4+ subsets, TCRB CDR3 length was moderately but significantly shorter in type 1 diabetes patients. Because the HLA sub-analyses included only small numbers of individuals, any influence of HLA type on TCRB rearrangement was left unresolved. Because cDNA rather than genomic DNA was sequenced, highly expressing activated cells could have been over-represented, although no difference in activation and CD3 levels was found between groups. Naive, central memory and regulatory TCRB repertoires appeared to be more similar among patients than among healthy donors. Patients with type 1 diabetes made fewer insertions and deleted more nucleotides at VDJ recombination sites, implying thymic rearrangement abnormalities.

Measured from the cysteine to the phenylalanine, the CDR3 is 14 residues long. The kept DNA is CDR3 alone, 42 bases in frame from the first base. Compared with germline, V lacks 9 bases and J lacks 3 bases; bases without a gene match: 5. As encoded in the germline V gene, CDR1 is MDHEN while CDR2 is SYDVKM. Regarding this clone: The specificity of this receptor is unknown. No much larger clone exists at a distance of one base, and base qualities are not known.

The High Capacity cDNA Reverse Transcription Kit was used to reverse transcribe all of the isolated RNA, meaning that expressed TCRB transcripts were what got sequenced. Deep immunoSEQ sequencing was performed on naive, central memory and regulatory T cell samples, with an average of approximately 3.9 million total reads per sample. Sorted cells were lysed in RLT buffer, and RNA was extracted using DNase-treated RNeasy Micro or Mini kits according to cell number. Each cell subset was processed on its own to prevent cross-contamination, while patient and healthy donor samples were processed together. The immunoSEQ multiplex PCR was used to amplify TCRB sequences from cDNA, generating 87-bp fragments that spanned the CDR3 region. Sequencing of the amplicons was done on the Illumina HiSeq platform. In the source study's methods: PCR bias was computationally corrected using synthetic template baselines, reads within Hamming distance 2 were collapsed, and singletons that could not be merged were discarded. Reads were aligned against IMGT so that V, D and J genes, CDR3 length and insertions or deletions at six rearrangement sites could be assigned. Within each subset, clonotype counts were normalized to sorted cell number, after which true diversity and Gini coefficients were computed with the tcR R package. Repertoire sharing was quantified using the overlap coefficient calculated on TCRB nucleotide sequences. Out-of-frame TCRB sequences from naive cells were analyzed to stand in for the pre-selection repertoire. TCRdb provides this immuneACCESS table in a form limited to in-frame rearrangements. Some clones are lacking; in checked studies, under half of them reflect an unresolved V gene, and why the rest are absent is not known. V, J and clone size reflect that table, while D and trimming were determined from the DNA. The sample has 350,000 to 450,000 clones on record, approximately 15% of them singletons. The top ten clonotypes cover approximately 0.035% of the sample.

From each donor, a single peripheral blood sample of about 100 mL on average was drawn into heparinised tubes. Using a panel that included CD45RO, CCR7, CD25, CD127, CD95 and CD27, naive, central memory, regulatory and stem cell-like memory CD4+ T cells were sorted on a BD FACSAria II. A purity above 95% was achieved for all sorted populations. PBMCs were isolated right away by Lymphoprep density gradient centrifugation and were stained directly, without culture. To minimize batch effects, samples were stained and sorted in pairs, one healthy donor with one patient per experiment. The sequence was collected from a man aged 25-45 years in good health. The chain joins TRBV28 to TRBJ2-1; 10 bases in the middle match TRBD2. The sequenced sample was naive CD4+ T cells from blood. In light of the paper, this sample's cell subset or site label describes: true naive CD4+ T cells. The encoded CDR3 is CARGWTSGYNEQFF. The DNA is TGTGCCAGGGGATGGACTAGCGGCTACAATGAGCAGTTCTTC.